The 18 T cell receptor beta chains listed next were all sequenced from one sample in a study of vaccination and CD4 T cells after COVID-19. This sample's treatment: roughly 10-day PBMC culture with coronavirus spike peptide pools or control peptides (ViraFEST assay). Cultured CD4+ T-cell DNA underwent Oncomine TCR Beta short-read sequencing. TCRdb passed the PCR reads through MiXCR, listing each CDR3 protein once. The sample contains tens of thousands of distinct CDR3 sequences, approximately 32% of which appear only once. Antigens for these TCRs are unknown. The sequencing sample was made of cultured CD4+ T cells from blood. The origin of the receptors is a human donor with COVID-19.

The J gene is TRBJ1-5, the V gene TRBV10-2; 7 bases agree with TRBD1. V was pared by 6 bases and J by 2 bases, with 7 bases of the junction left unmatched. Germline V gene data show CDR1 as WSHSY and CDR2 as SAAADI. The CDR3 covers 15 residues. CDR3 sequence reads: CASSQQGTGNQPQHF. CDR3 bases: TGCGCCAGCAGCCAACAGGGGACCGGCAATCAGCCCCAGCATTTT.

The chain is built from TRBV6-5 and TRBJ1-4; 10 bases agree with TRBD1. Germline V lookup: CDR1 MNHEY, CDR2 SVGAGI. The CDR3 is made up of 16 amino acids. The V gene end was trimmed by 2 bases and the J gene end by 10 bases; junction bases not matched to a gene: 10. The CDR3 reads CASSYADRGHRVKLFF. The DNA of the CDR3 is TGTGCCAGCAGTTACGCAGACAGGGGGCATCGCGTAAAACTGTTTTTT.

The chain combines TRBV6-2 or TRBV6-3 with TRBJ2-7, with TRBD2 matching 7 bases. CDR3 size: 13 residues. The germline V gene has CDR1 MNHEY and CDR2 SVGEGT. V shed 6 bases and J 4 bases; nucleotides not matched to a gene: 6. The CDR3 here is CASSSGVEYEQYF. The DNA for the CDR3 is TGTGCCAGCAGCAGCGGGGTGGAGTACGAGCAGTACTTC.

The rearrangement links TRBV6-1 to TRBJ1-3; TRBD1 might be the D (5 bases). The CDR3 spans 16 residues. V shed 8 bases and J shed 0 bases, with 17 bases lying between them. Germline V gene sequence: CDR1 MNHNS, CDR2 SASEGT. Written as DNA, the CDR3 is TGTGCCAGCGGTAGAGACAGTCAGAGCTCTGGAAACACCATATATTTT. Its protein is CASGRDSQSSGNTIYF.

This clonotype was seen only a few times. V usage is TRBV5-1 and J usage is TRBJ1-2; tentative D call: TRBD1 (6 bases). V lost 4 bases and J 2 bases, leaving 12 bases between the germline ends. The CDR3 length is 14 residues. Germline V gene sequence: CDR1 SGHRS, CDR2 YFSETQ. The CDR3 here is CASSVDRKNYGYTF. The DNA of the CDR3 is TGCGCCAGCAGCGTGGACAGAAAGAACTATGGCTACACCTTC.

The genes are TRBV14 and TRBJ2-1; 7 bases match TRBD1. This CDR3 comprises 15 residues. V gave up 3 bases and J gave up 7 bases; unmatched junction bases: 9. Germline CDR1 is SGHDN and CDR2 is FVKESK. CDR3 amino acids: CASSQTGLLRNEQFF. In nucleotides, the CDR3 is TGTGCCAGCAGCCAGACAGGGCTCCTCCGGAATGAGCAGTTCTTC.

This clonotype has only a few counts. V is TRBV5-1 and J is TRBJ2-5; the D is unclear. Between the trimmed V and J ends, which lost 0 bases and 3 bases, there was a span of 18 bases. This CDR3 comprises 17 residues. Germline CDR1 SGHRS, CDR2 YFSETQ. The CDR3: CASSLERVRATEETQYF. The CDR3 nucleotides are TGCGCCAGCAGCTTGGAAAGGGTTCGGGCTACGGAAGAGACCCAGTACTTC.

A few counts support this clonotype. The chain uses TRBV4-3 and TRBJ1-1, with D possibly being TRBD1 (6 bases). CDR3 length: 14 residues. In germline, CDR1 is LGHNA, CDR2 YSLEER. V lost 1 base, J lost 6 bases, and 12 bases lay in between. CDR3 protein: CASSQGTGIPEAFF. The CDR3 DNA is TGCGCCAGCAGCCAAGGAACAGGGATACCTGAAGCTTTCTTT.

The chain links TRBV19 to TRBJ2-6; 11 bases are shared with TRBD1. Germline CDR1 reads LNHDA; CDR2 reads SQIVND (reference sequence). V shed 7 bases, J shed 1 base, and the junction held 12 bases outside the gene matches. CDR3 length: 19 amino acids. CDR3: CASNTISGTGGSGANVLTF. For the CDR3, the DNA is TGTGCCAGTAATACCATTTCCGGGACAGGGGGGTCTGGGGCCAACGTCCTGACTTTC.

This clonotype was recorded a few times. CDR3: CASSLGQGPGYTF. For the CDR3, the DNA is TGTGCCAGCAGCTTAGGGCAGGGACCTGGCTACACCTTC. The chain uses TRBV11-2 and TRBJ1-2; D perhaps matches TRBD1 (5 bases). V lost 1 base and J 7 bases, leaving 10 bases between the germline ends. Germline lookup yields CDR1 SGHAT and CDR2 FQNNGV. The CDR3 loop spans 13 amino acids. The full variable domain, completed using reference TRBV11-2 and TRBJ1-2, is EAGVAQSPRYKIIEKRQSVAFWCNPISGHATLYWYQQILGQGPKLLIQFQNNGVVDDSQLPKDRFSAERLKGVDSTLKIQPAKLEDSAVYLCASSLGQGPGYTFGSGTRLTVV.

This chain uses TRBV6-1 with TRBJ2-5, with D uncertain. Germline lookup yields CDR1 MNHNS and CDR2 SASEGT. V dropped 3 bases and J dropped 0 bases, with 11 bases sitting between them. The CDR3 consists of 15 residues. CDR3 DNA: TGTGCCAGCAGTGATTTAACAGCCTACCAAGAGACCCAGTACTTC. This sequence encodes CASSDLTAYQETQYF.

The V call is TRBV12-5, the J call TRBJ2-1, with 10 bases aligning to TRBD2. Unmatched junction bases numbered 9, after V lost 7 bases and J lost 6 bases. This CDR3 is 15 amino acids long. Per the germline V gene, CDR1 is LGHNT and CDR2 is FRNRAP. This chain's CDR3 is CASAPGTSASNEQFF. The CDR3 DNA reads as TGTGCTAGTGCTCCCGGGACTAGCGCCTCCAATGAGCAGTTCTTC.

The CDR3 region is CAISESTGGDQPQHF. The DNA of the CDR3 is TGTGCCATCAGTGAGTCGACTGGGGGGGATCAGCCCCAGCATTTT. V gene TRBV10-3 combines with J gene TRBJ1-5, with a tentative D call TRBD1 (5 bases). The CDR3 has 15 amino acids. Between the trimmed V and J ends, which lost 0 bases and 5 bases, there was a span of 11 bases. Per germline, CDR1 ENHRY and CDR2 SYGVKD.

The chain couples TRBV4-2 to TRBJ1-1; no clear D. This CDR3 has 14 amino acids. Trimming pared 0 bases from V and 3 bases from J, leaving 8 bases between. The germline gives CDR1 LGHNA, CDR2 YNFKEQ. CDR3 amino acids: CASSQDAADTEAFF. The CDR3 nucleotides are TGTGCCAGCAGCCAAGATGCGGCCGACACTGAAGCTTTCTTT.

This clonotype has a handful of counts. The genes are TRBV19 and TRBJ2-5, with 13 bases fitting TRBD2. V lost 9 bases, J lost 1 base, and 5 bases stayed unmatched. CDR1 LNHDA and CDR2 SQIVND come from the germline V gene (reference sequence). This CDR3 region has 15 residues. CDR3 loop: CASATSGGPQETQYF. CDR3 sequence (DNA): TGTGCCAGCGCGACTAGCGGGGGGCCCCAAGAGACCCAGTACTTC.

This sequence joins TRBV18 and TRBJ2-7, with TRBD1 matching over 7 bases. The germline gives CDR1 KGHSH, CDR2 LQKENI. V was clipped by 2 bases and J by 7 bases; unmatched bases: 5. The length of the CDR3 is 13 residues. This CDR3 reads CASSPTTGQEQYF. The CDR3 region has the DNA TGTGCCAGCTCACCAACGACAGGGCAAGAGCAGTACTTC.

The CDR3 spells CASSLIGGRGGWGIYEQYF. In DNA, the CDR3 is TGTGCCAGCAGCTTGATCGGGGGGCGGGGGGGCTGGGGGATTTACGAGCAGTACTTC. The gene calls are TRBV7-2 and TRBJ2-7, with TRBD2 identical over 9 bases. J lost 4 bases, V lost 3 bases, and 19 bases had no gene match. The CDR3 totals 19 residues. CDR1 is SGHTA and CDR2 is FQGNSA in the germline V gene.

DNA of the CDR3: TGTGCCAGCACCATGGACCGGGGGGATTCACCCCTCCACTTT. Translated: CASTMDRGDSPLHF. This chain joins TRBV9 and TRBJ1-6; D perhaps matches TRBD1 (5 bases). The ends were cut back, 6 bases at V and 8 bases at J, with 15 bases in the middle. Germline CDR1 and CDR2: SGDLS and YYNGEE. This CDR3 has 14 residues.